One and the same sample provided the 27 T cell receptor beta chains below, sequenced in a study of blood T cell repertoires in COVID-19. Profiling relied on immunoSEQ multiplex PCR, and the TCRdb table lists in-frame clones only, not all of them. The profile shows around 250,000 clones, around 86% of them singletons. Sequenced: peripheral blood. These receptors were collected from a man aged 25-45 years who had recovered from COVID-19.

CDR3 sequence: CASSPSGQGPWTASEQYV. In DNA form, the CDR3 reads TGTGCCAGCAGCCCCTCGGGACAGGGGCCCTGGACGGCGTCCGAGCAGTACGTC. This sequence joins TRBV7-3 and TRBJ2-7; 10 bases line up with TRBD1. V was pared by 5 bases and J by 6 bases, with 19 bases of the junction left unmatched. Looked up from germline, CDR1 is SGHTA and CDR2 is FQGTGA. There are 18 residues in the CDR3.

The chain joins TRBV28 to TRBJ1-2, with D possibly being TRBD1 (5 bases). Deletions cut 6 bases from V and 1 base from J, with 15 bases between. The CDR3 sequence is 15 residues long. Germline CDR1 MDHEN, CDR2 SYDVKM. The CDR3 reads CASSPGGLNNYGYTF. DNA for the CDR3: TGTGCCAGCAGCCCGGGGGGATTGAATAACTATGGCTACACCTTC.

The rearrangement uses TRBV7-9 and TRBJ2-5, with TRBD2 matching 8 bases. Germline assignment: CDR1 SEHNR and CDR2 FQNEAQ (reference sequence). This CDR3 comprises 13 residues. V dropped 4 bases and J dropped 14; count of bases not matched to a gene: 12. Written as DNA, the CDR3 is TGTGCCAGCAGCTCGGGAGGACTAGCCCAAGAATACTTC. Its protein is CASSSGGLAQEYF.

This chain uses TRBV11-2 with TRBJ2-3; 9 nucleotides agree with TRBD2. CDR1 is SGHAT, CDR2 FQNNGV, per germline. The CDR3 sequence is 16 residues long. V gave up 5 bases and J gave up 3 bases; unmatched junction bases: 9. CDR3 nucleotides: TGTGCCAGCAGCGGTAGAAGACTAGCGGAAACAGATACGCAGTATTTT. This translates into CASSGRRLAETDTQYF.

The rearrangement uses TRBV6-1 and TRBJ2-7, with 7 nucleotides matching TRBD1. Trimming removed 3 bases from V and 1 base from J; junction bases left unmatched: 6. There are 15 residues in the CDR3. Germline V lookup: CDR1 MNHNS, CDR2 SASEGT. In DNA form, the CDR3 reads TGTGCCAGCAGTGAGGTACGGGACAGATCCTACGAGCAGTACGTC. Translation gives CASSEVRDRSYEQYV.

The count of this clone is one. This chain uses TRBV18 with TRBJ2-7; 10 positions agree with TRBD1. Germline V CDR1 and CDR2: KGHSH, LQKENI. This CDR3 is built from 16 residues. The ends lost 2 bases at V and 9 bases at J; junction bases unmatched: 13. Here the CDR3 DNA reads TGTGCCAGCTCACCAAAAGGCCCCGGGACAGGGGACGTGCAGTACGTC. As protein: CASSPKGPGTGDVQYV.

The rearrangement links TRBV4-2 to TRBJ1-2; D unclear. From germline, CDR1 is LGHNA and CDR2 YNFKEQ. The V end lost 3 bases, the J end lost 8 bases, and 10 bases lay between the germline ends. The CDR3 runs to 12 residues. The CDR3, as DNA: TGTGCCAGCAGCCACGCCGGAGGAGGCTACACCTTC. It is translated as CASSHAGGGYTF.

V is TRBV13 and J is TRBJ1-2; tentatively, D is TRBD1 (5 bases). Per the germline V gene, CDR1 is PRHDT and CDR2 is FYEKMQ (reference sequence). The CDR3 contains 15 residues. Trimming stripped 2 bases from V and 4 bases from J, with 14 bases between. This CDR3 reads CASSLTSRVLYGYTF. Here the CDR3 DNA reads TGTGCCAGCAGCTTAACCTCCAGGGTCCTCTATGGCTACACCTTC.

V and J are TRBV5-6 and TRBJ1-6; no clear D gene. This CDR3 region has 13 residues. With 1 base removed from V and 7 bases from J, the gap between germline ends came to 6 bases. The germline V gene encodes CDR1 SGHDT and CDR2 YYEEEE. CDR3 bases: TGTGCCAGCAGCTTGCGGGAGAATTCACCCCTCCACTTT. This translates into CASSLRENSPLHF.

V is TRBV5-1 and J is TRBJ1-6; D call uncertain. The CDR3 runs 15 residues. The V gene lost 7 bases and the J gene lost 9 bases, with 20 bases spanning the gap. The germline V gene encodes CDR1 SGHRS and CDR2 YFSETQ. The CDR3 region is CASGPMGGSGSPLHF. In DNA, the CDR3 is TGCGCCAGCGGACCGATGGGCGGGTCGGGTTCACCCCTCCACTTT.

The V and J genes are TRBV24-1 and TRBJ2-1, with 13 positions matching TRBD2. CDR1 is KGHDR and CDR2 is SFDVKD in the germline V gene. CDR3 size: 15 residues. V lost 6 bases, J lost 9 bases, and 7 bases stayed unmatched. CDR3 DNA sequence: TGTGCCACCAGTACTAGCGGGGGGGCTCTAGTTGAGCAGTTCTTC. As protein: CATSTSGGALVEQFF.

This clone occurred once. V usage is TRBV5-1 and J usage is TRBJ1-4, with 8 bases fitting TRBD1. The CDR3 is 15 residues long. Germline values: CDR1 SGHRS, CDR2 YFSETQ. J gave up 8 bases and V 4 bases, and 10 bases lay outside the gene matches. The CDR3 is CASSPTGVGREKLFF. CDR3 sequence (DNA): TGCGCCAGCAGCCCGACAGGGGTGGGACGAGAAAAACTGTTTTTT.

The CDR3: CASGGTANEKLFF. As DNA, the CDR3 is TGCGCCAGCGGGGGGACAGCTAATGAAAAACTGTTTTTT. The J gene is TRBJ1-4, the V gene TRBV4-1; 7 bases map to TRBD1. Germline CDR1 reads MGHRA; CDR2 reads YSYEKL. This CDR3 has 13 residues. V dropped 8 bases and J dropped 3; count of bases not matched to a gene: 3.

This rearrangement joins TRBV7-3 to TRBJ2-3; D is possibly TRBD2 (5 bases). V lost 6 bases and J lost 4, with 14 bases in between. There are 14 residues in the CDR3. The germline V gene has CDR1 SGHTA and CDR2 FQGTGA. The CDR3 coding sequence is TGTGCCAGCAGTCCAACCGCCGGGGCAGATACGCAGTATTTT. Protein sequence: CASSPTAGADTQYF. Filled out from reference TRBV7-3 and TRBJ2-3, the complete variable domain reads GAGVSQTPSNKVTEKGKYVELRCDPISGHTALYWYRQSLGQGPEFLIYFQGTGAADDSGLPNDRFFAVRPEGSVSTLKIQRTERGDSAVYLCASSPTAGADTQYFGPGTRLTVL.

The CDR3 loop is CASRPGQQNYNSPLHF. The CDR3 DNA sequence: TGCGCCAGCAGGCCGGGACAGCAGAACTATAATTCACCCCTCCACTTT. The rearrangement uses TRBV4-1 and TRBJ1-6, with 7 bases that match TRBD1. Germline loops: CDR1 MGHRA, CDR2 YSYEKL. The J segment lost 3 bases and the V segment lost 6 bases, leaving 8 bases of the junction unmatched. The CDR3 is 16 residues long.

This chain uses TRBV12-3 or TRBV12-4 with TRBJ1-5; TRBD1 matches at 7 bases. V lost 4 bases, J lost 8 bases, and 5 bases stayed unmatched. CDR3 length: 13 residues. In nucleotides, the CDR3 is TGTGCCAGCAGTTCCACAGGGGAGAAGCCCCAGCATTTT. Its protein is CASSSTGEKPQHF.

The V gene is TRBV21-1, the J gene TRBJ2-7; TRBD2 was called by the table and not checked on the DNA. TRBV21-1 is deemed a pseudogene. This CDR3 is 18 amino acids long. The CDR3 spells CASSFKGGSTQVYVEQYV. CDR3 nucleotide sequence: TGTGCCAGCAGCTTTAAGGGGGGGTCCACCCAGGTGTATGTCGAGCAGTACGTC.

This sequence joins TRBV19 and TRBJ1-6; no firm D call. This CDR3 contains 14 residues. Germline CDR1 is LNHDA and CDR2 is SQIVND (reference sequence). V dropped 7 bases and J dropped 9 bases, with 16 bases sitting between them. The CDR3 nucleotides read TGTGCCAGTAACACTTTAGGAGGGCTTTCACCCCTCCACTTT. As protein: CASNTLGGLSPLHF. Combining the CDR3 with reference TRBV19 and TRBJ1-6 gives the whole variable domain DGGITQSPKYLFRKEGQNVTLSCEQNLNHDAMYWYRQDPGQGLRLIYYSQIVNDFQKGDIAEGYSVSREKKESFPLTVTSAQKNPTAFYLCASNTLGGLSPLHFGNGTRLTVT.

The genes are TRBV2 and TRBJ2-3, with 7 nucleotides matching TRBD2. Germline CDR1 and CDR2: SNHLY and FYNNEI. After removal of 8 bases from V and 2 bases from J, the junction contained 7 bases not matched to a gene. This CDR3 has 14 residues. The CDR3 DNA is TGTGCCAGCCGGGGAGGGCGGAACACAGATACGCAGTATTTT. Translated, it gives CASRGGRNTDTQYF. Looking up the rest from reference TRBV2 and TRBJ2-3 gives the full variable domain: EPEVTQTPSHQVTQMGQEVILRCVPISNHLYFYWYRQILGQKVEFLVSFYNNEISEKSEIFDDQFSVERPDGSNFTLKIRSTKLEDSAMYFCASRGGRNTDTQYFGPGTRLTVL.

The chain links TRBV2 to TRBJ1-1, with TRBD1 matching 10 bases. The V and J ends lost 6 bases and 7 bases, in that order; junction bases with no gene match: 11. CDR3 length: 15 residues. Germline V CDR1 and CDR2: SNHLY, FYNNEI. The DNA for the CDR3 is TGTGCCAGCAGGAGGCTAGGACAGGGGGTGGGTGAAGCTTTCTTT. Amino acid sequence: CASRRLGQGVGEAFF.

The chain couples TRBV19 to TRBJ2-1; 8 bases align to TRBD1. Germline-derived CDR1 and CDR2 are LNHDA and SQIVND (reference sequence). The CDR3 has 14 residues. The V gene end was trimmed by 6 bases and the J gene end by 10 bases; junction bases not matched to a gene: 11. CDR3 sequence (DNA): TGTGCCAGTAGAAGACAGGGGCCGGGAGCCGAGCAGTTCTTC. Residues: CASRRQGPGAEQFF.

This clone was recorded a few times. The rearrangement joins TRBV3-1 (or the pseudogene TRBV3-2) to TRBJ1-1, with no clear D. The CDR3 has 17 amino acids. CDR1 is LGHDT and CDR2 is YNNKEL in the germline V gene (reference sequence). V was shortened by 4 bases and J by 2 bases, with 20 bases between the two germline ends. Written as DNA, the CDR3 is TGTGCCAGCAGCCCAACAAGCCCGCGGGATGGCAACACTGAAGCTTTCTTT. Translated: CASSPTSPRDGNTEAFF.

V is TRBV19 and J is TRBJ1-1, with 9 bases fitting TRBD1. V trimming: 6 bases; J trimming: 5 bases; junction bases outside the gene matches: 7. The CDR3 contains 14 residues. The germline V gene has CDR1 LNHDA and CDR2 SQIVND (reference sequence). CDR3 DNA: TGTGCCAGTAGCTACAGGGGGCAGGGGACTGAAGCTTTCTTT. This encodes CASSYRGQGTEAFF. Looking up the rest from reference TRBV19 and TRBJ1-1 gives the full variable domain: DGGITQSPKYLFRKEGQNVTLSCEQNLNHDAMYWYRQDPGQGLRLIYYSQIVNDFQKGDIAEGYSVSREKKESFPLTVTSAQKNPTAFYLCASSYRGQGTEAFFGQGTRLTVV.

The V call is TRBV19, the J call TRBJ1-2; D is uncertain. This CDR3 is 12 amino acids long. The germline CDR1 and CDR2 sequences are LNHDA and SQIVND (reference sequence). V was trimmed by 4 bases and J by 2 bases, leaving 5 bases between them. The CDR3 region is CASSNKNYGYTF. Written as DNA, the CDR3 is TGTGCCAGTAGTAACAAAAACTATGGCTACACCTTC.

The rearrangement links TRBV5-4 to TRBJ1-3; D not certain. The CDR3 is 16 amino acids. Germline values: CDR1 SGHNT, CDR2 YYREEE (reference sequence). The V and J ends lost 0 bases and 3 bases respectively, with 13 bases between them. The CDR3 nucleotides read TGTGCCAGCAGCTTGGGTGGGGTGACTATTGGAAACACCATATATTTT. As protein: CASSLGGVTIGNTIYF.

The chain employs TRBV3-1 (or the pseudogene TRBV3-2) and TRBJ2-5, with 9 bases aligning to TRBD2. The V segment lost 3 bases and the J segment 2 bases; nucleotides outside the gene matches: 4. The germline gives CDR1 LGHDT, CDR2 YNNKEL (reference sequence). The CDR3 contains 15 residues. CDR3 residues: CASSHAGGRQETQYF. The CDR3 DNA sequence: TGTGCCAGCAGCCATGCGGGGGGGCGGCAAGAGACCCAGTACTTC.

The chain couples TRBV6-2 or TRBV6-3 to TRBJ2-3; D unresolved. Trimming left V 1 base short and J 3 bases short, with 11 bases between. The CDR3 is 15 residues long. Germline V lookup: CDR1 MNHEY, CDR2 SVGEGT. CDR3 sequence: CASSYFFPRTDTQYF. CDR3 nucleotides: TGTGCCAGCAGTTACTTCTTTCCTAGGACAGATACGCAGTATTTT.